Presented here are 27 T cell receptor beta chains from one specimen sequenced in a study of STAT5B mutations in CD4+ large granular lymphocyte leukemia. TCRdb keeps only in-frame clones here, not all; method: immunoSEQ multiplex PCR. The top ten hold roughly 4.3% of the sample, which has over 25,000 clones, around four fifths seen once. The material sequenced was CD4+ T cells from blood buffy coats. Receptors originate from a human donor in good health.

This clone is a singleton in its sample. The V gene is TRBV7-2, the J gene TRBJ2-5; D gene ambiguous. Germline-derived CDR1 and CDR2 are SGHTA and FQGNSA. The ends were cut back, 0 bases at V and 0 bases at J, with 2 bases in the middle. The CDR3 loop spans 13 amino acids. In DNA, the CDR3 is TGTGCCAGCAGCTTAGCTTACCAAGAGACCCAGTACTTC. This encodes CASSLAYQETQYF.

This clone was found a few times. The V gene is TRBV18, the J gene TRBJ1-5; TRBD1 matches 11 bases. Looked up from germline, CDR1 is KGHSH and CDR2 is LQKENI. The CDR3 has 18 residues. The trim removed 5 bases at V and 0 bases at J, leaving 9 bases unmatched. The CDR3 here is CASSARTGGGDSNQPQHF. CDR3 in DNA: TGTGCCAGCTCAGCCAGGACAGGGGGCGGTGATAGCAATCAGCCCCAGCATTTT.

The chain carries TRBV27 and TRBJ2-7, with TRBD2 identical over 12 bases. Germline V gives CDR1 MNHEY, CDR2 SMNVEV (reference sequence). The CDR3 runs 17 residues. J lost 3 bases, V lost 4 bases, and 10 bases had no gene match. CDR3 bases: TGTGCCAGCAGTTCCGCCCGGTCGACTAGCGGGAGCTACGAGCAGTACTTC. Its translation is CASSSARSTSGSYEQYF.

This clone occurred once. V is TRBV7-2 and J is TRBJ1-2; 7 bases line up with TRBD1. The CDR3 sequence is 14 residues long. With V trimmed by 5 bases and J by 8 bases, 11 bases remained unmatched. CDR1 is SGHTA, CDR2 FQGNSA, per germline. As DNA, the CDR3 is TGTGCCAGCAGCCTAACACCGGGACAGAAAGGCTACACCTTC. As protein: CASSLTPGQKGYTF.

The J gene is TRBJ1-1, the V gene TRBV30; D gene uncertain. Germline V lookup: CDR1 GTSNPN, CDR2 SVGIG (reference sequence). This CDR3 is 14 amino acids long. V lost 4 bases and J 5 bases, leaving 17 bases between the germline ends. CDR3 sequence (DNA): TGTGCCTGGAACCTGGACGGGTCCGGTACTGAAGCTTTCTTT. This codes for CAWNLDGSGTEAFF.

V and J are TRBV28 and TRBJ1-5; 8 positions match TRBD1. This CDR3 region has 17 residues. V gave up 8 bases and J gave up 3 bases; unmatched junction bases: 15. CDR1 is MDHEN, CDR2 SYDVKM, per germline. CDR3 DNA sequence: TGTGCCAGCTACGAGTCAGGGGGCGGGGTGGACAATCAGCCCCAGCATTTT. Translated: CASYESGGGVDNQPQHF.

The gene calls are TRBV7-8 and TRBJ1-2, with TRBD1 as a possible D gene (5 bases). Germline loops: CDR1 SGHVS, CDR2 FQNEAQ. Trimming cost V 4 bases and J 0 bases, with 12 bases left between them. This CDR3 is built from 15 residues. Written as DNA, the CDR3 is TGTGCCAGCAGCTCGCGGGGGGGGACTAACTATGGCTACACCTTC. Residues: CASSSRGGTNYGYTF.

The CDR3 DNA sequence: TGTGCCAGCAGCCCGTGGACATCCTACGAGCAGTACTTC. Encoded protein: CASSPWTSYEQYF. The genes are TRBV7-8 and TRBJ2-7, with a tentative D call TRBD1 (5 bases). The germline V and J ends were trimmed by 5 bases and 1 base, with 9 bases remaining between them. The CDR3 is made up of 13 amino acids. Germline CDR1 SGHVS, CDR2 FQNEAQ.

The chain is built from TRBV28 and TRBJ1-5; D is undetermined. V was trimmed by 5 bases and J by 7 bases, leaving 12 bases between them. Per the germline V gene, CDR1 is MDHEN and CDR2 is SYDVKM. This CDR3 comprises 13 residues. The CDR3 coding sequence is TGTGCCAGCAGTCCACGGACGCTCCAGCCCCAGCATTTT. As protein: CASSPRTLQPQHF.

This clone was seen a few times. The chain combines TRBV15 with TRBJ2-7; D unclear. This CDR3 is 14 amino acids long. Germline V lookup: CDR1 LNHNV, CDR2 YYDKDF (reference sequence). Trimming took 3 bases from V and 2 from J, leaving 11 bases between them. This CDR3 reads CATSSPIEPYEQYF. For the CDR3, the DNA is TGTGCCACCAGCAGCCCCATTGAACCCTACGAGCAGTACTTC.

This rearrangement joins TRBV27 to TRBJ1-4; 7 bases agree with TRBD1. The CDR3 is 15 residues long. The V gene's germline CDR1 is MNHEY and CDR2 SMNVEV (reference sequence). V dropped 4 bases and J dropped 3; count of bases not matched to a gene: 5. The CDR3 sequence is CASSSVGQANEKLFF. Written as DNA, the CDR3 is TGTGCCAGCAGTTCCGTCGGACAGGCTAATGAAAAACTGTTTTTT.

The chain uses TRBV6-5 and TRBJ2-7; no definite D call. The CDR3 runs to 15 residues. Looked up from germline, CDR1 is MNHEY and CDR2 is SVGAGI. Deletions cut 5 bases from V and 0 bases from J, with 14 bases between. CDR3 sequence (DNA): TGTGCCAGCAGTACACAACTTGACCGCTCCTACGAGCAGTACTTC. This codes for CASSTQLDRSYEQYF.

CDR3 protein: CASRRLARNTGELFF. CDR3 nucleotide sequence: TGTGCCAGCAGGAGACTAGCGAGGAACACCGGGGAGCTGTTTTTT. J is TRBJ2-2 and V is TRBV11-2; 8 nucleotides agree with TRBD2. CDR3 length equals 15 residues. The germline V gene has CDR1 SGHAT and CDR2 FQNNGV. The V gene end was trimmed by 6 bases and the J gene end by 1 base; junction bases not matched to a gene: 4.

The chain has TRBV5-5 and TRBJ2-7; tentative D call: TRBD2 (5 bases). The V and J ends lost 1 base and 3 bases respectively, with 11 bases between them. The length of the CDR3 is 14 residues. Germline V gene lookup returns CDR1 SGHKS and CDR2 YYEKEE (reference sequence). The CDR3 nucleotides read TGTGCCAGCAGCTTGCGAGTGAGGGTCTACGAGCAGTACTTC. Translation gives CASSLRVRVYEQYF.

This chain connects TRBV4-1 to TRBJ2-3, with no clear D. CDR1 is MGHRA, CDR2 YSYEKL, per germline. This CDR3 is built from 15 residues. Trimming removed 0 bases at V and 0 bases at J, with 7 bases between. The CDR3 DNA sequence: TGCGCCAGCAGCCAAGAGCAGGCTAGCACAGATACGCAGTATTTT. As protein: CASSQEQASTDTQYF.

The rearrangement uses TRBV6-5 and TRBJ1-5; D remains unclear. V was clipped by 6 bases and J by 9 bases, with 15 bases between them. Germline V gene data show CDR1 as MNHEY and CDR2 as SVGAGI. There are 13 residues in the CDR3. Here the CDR3 reads CASSEPALSPQHF. In DNA form, the CDR3 reads TGTGCCAGCAGCGAGCCGGCTTTATCGCCCCAGCATTTT.

The rearrangement joins TRBV5-1 to TRBJ1-2, with TRBD1 identical over 8 bases. From germline, CDR1 is SGHRS and CDR2 YFSETQ. V lost 0 bases, J lost 8 bases, and 9 bases stayed unmatched. This CDR3 has 15 residues. CDR3 DNA: TGCGCCAGCAGCTTGGGACAACAGGGGGTGGGAGGCTACACCTTC. Protein sequence: CASSLGQQGVGGYTF.

V gene TRBV5-1 combines with J gene TRBJ2-1, with TRBD2 matching 7 bases. Trimming at V came to 5 bases and at J to 0 bases, leaving 8 bases not matched to a gene. Germline CDR1 and CDR2: SGHRS and YFSETQ. The CDR3 spans 16 residues. In DNA form, the CDR3 reads TGCGCCAGCAGACCGAGCGGGAAGACCTCCTACAATGAGCAGTTCTTC. Translating gives CASRPSGKTSYNEQFF.

The chain couples TRBV5-1 to TRBJ2-7; perhaps TRBD1 as D (6 bases). Looked up from germline, CDR1 is SGHRS and CDR2 is YFSETQ. The CDR3 sequence is 13 residues long. V was trimmed by 2 bases and J by 3 bases, leaving 9 bases between them. The CDR3 coding sequence is TGCGCCAGCAGCTTAGGGGGTATCTACGAGCAGTACTTC. This gives the protein CASSLGGIYEQYF.

DNA of the CDR3: TGCGCCAGCACCCCTCAAGGGAACACTGAAGCTTTCTTT. Protein product: CASTPQGNTEAFF. This sequence joins TRBV4-3 and TRBJ1-1, with no clear D. CDR1 is LGHNA, CDR2 YSLEER, per germline. V gave up 7 bases and J gave up 1 base, with 10 bases separating them. The CDR3 runs 13 residues.

Only a few counts were recorded for this clone. This rearrangement joins TRBV5-1 to TRBJ1-2; 9 nucleotides agree with TRBD1. Germline assignment: CDR1 SGHRS and CDR2 YFSETQ. The CDR3 covers 13 residues. V trimming: 2 bases; J trimming: 6 bases; junction bases outside the gene matches: 2. The CDR3 nucleotides are TGCGCCAGCAGCTTCGGACAGGGGAATGGCTACACCTTC. Protein sequence: CASSFGQGNGYTF.

The chain carries TRBV28 and TRBJ2-5; 10 nucleotides match TRBD2. With 5 bases clipped from V and 5 bases from J, the junction kept 5 bases outside the gene matches. The CDR3 runs to 14 residues. The germline gives CDR1 MDHEN, CDR2 SYDVKM. CDR3 nucleotide sequence: TGTGCCAGCAGTCCTCTAGCGGGAGATGAGACCCAGTACTTC. It is translated as CASSPLAGDETQYF.

The gene calls are TRBV10-1 and TRBJ2-3; maybe TRBD1 (6 bases). V shed 5 bases and J shed 4 bases, with 13 bases lying between them. The CDR3 is made up of 14 amino acids. CDR1 WNHNN and CDR2 SYGVQD come from the germline V gene (reference sequence). The CDR3 region has the DNA TGCGCCAGCAGTACAGGGACGTGGGCAGATACGCAGTATTTT. This codes for CASSTGTWADTQYF.

The chain links TRBV6-5 to TRBJ2-7, with 7 bases fitting TRBD2. The CDR3 has 14 residues. Losses at the gene ends were 8 bases for V and 0 bases for J; bases not matched to a gene: 7. Germline V gives CDR1 MNHEY, CDR2 SVGAGI. CDR3 sequence: CASRGRVSSYEQYF. The DNA for the CDR3 is TGTGCCAGCCGGGGGAGGGTGAGCTCCTACGAGCAGTACTTC.

This clone was observed once. The rearrangement uses TRBV5-4 and TRBJ1-5; D remains ambiguous. Trimming removed 10 bases from V and 8 bases from J, with 10 bases in between. The CDR3 contains 10 residues. The germline V gene has CDR1 SGHNT and CDR2 YYREEE (reference sequence). The CDR3 reads CAPAREPQHF. The DNA for the CDR3 is TGTGCCCCCGCGAGGGAGCCCCAGCATTTT.

The V and J genes are TRBV7-9 and TRBJ1-4; D remains unclear. The CDR3 consists of 14 residues. Germline V gives CDR1 SEHNR, CDR2 FQNEAQ (reference sequence). Trimming cost V 2 bases and J 8 bases, with 12 bases left between them. The chain's CDR3 is CASSLWGEFEKLFF. CDR3 coding DNA: TGTGCCAGCAGCTTATGGGGAGAGTTCGAAAAACTGTTTTTT.

This sequence joins TRBV13 and TRBJ2-3; 8 nucleotides agree with TRBD2. This CDR3 is built from 15 residues. Germline trimming cut 5 bases from V and 4 bases from J; bases unmatched to any gene: 8. The germline CDR1 and CDR2 sequences are PRHDT and FYEKMQ (reference sequence). The CDR3 coding sequence is TGTGCCAGCAGCCATCTAGCGGGTGGGGCAGATACGCAGTATTTT. Translated, it gives CASSHLAGGADTQYF.